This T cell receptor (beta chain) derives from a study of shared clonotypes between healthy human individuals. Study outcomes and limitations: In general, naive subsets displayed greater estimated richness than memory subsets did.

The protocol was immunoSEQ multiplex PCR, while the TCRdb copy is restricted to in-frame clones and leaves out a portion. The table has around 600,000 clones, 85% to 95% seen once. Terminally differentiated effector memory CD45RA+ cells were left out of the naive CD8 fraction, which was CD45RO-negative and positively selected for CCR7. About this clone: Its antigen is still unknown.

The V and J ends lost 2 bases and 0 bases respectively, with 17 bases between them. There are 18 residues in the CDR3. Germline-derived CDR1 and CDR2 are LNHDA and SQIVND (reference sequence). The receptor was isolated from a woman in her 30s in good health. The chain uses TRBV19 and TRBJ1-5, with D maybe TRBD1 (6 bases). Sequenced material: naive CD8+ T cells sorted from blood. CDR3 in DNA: TGTGCCAGTAGTATACAGGGGACCGGATTATTTAGCAATCAGCCCCAGCATTTT. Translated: CASSIQGTGLFSNQPQHF.